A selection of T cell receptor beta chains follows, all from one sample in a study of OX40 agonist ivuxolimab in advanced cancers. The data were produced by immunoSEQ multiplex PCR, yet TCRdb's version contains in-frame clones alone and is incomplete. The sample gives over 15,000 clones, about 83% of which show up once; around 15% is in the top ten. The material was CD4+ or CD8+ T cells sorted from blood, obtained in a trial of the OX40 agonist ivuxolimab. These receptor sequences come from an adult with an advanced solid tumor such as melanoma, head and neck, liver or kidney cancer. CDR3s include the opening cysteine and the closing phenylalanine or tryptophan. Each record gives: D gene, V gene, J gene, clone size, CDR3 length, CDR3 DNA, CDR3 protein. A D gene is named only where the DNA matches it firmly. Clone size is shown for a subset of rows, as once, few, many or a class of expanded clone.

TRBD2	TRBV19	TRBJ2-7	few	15	TGTGCCAGTAGTCATGGGACTAGCGGACTCTACGAGCAGTACTTC	CASSHGTSGLYEQYF
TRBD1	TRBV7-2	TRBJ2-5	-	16	TGTGCCAGCAGCTACCCCGGGACAGTGATTAAAGAGACCCAGTACTTC	CASSYPGTVIKETQYF
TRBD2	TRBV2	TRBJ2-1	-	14	TGTGCCAGCCTCGGACTAGCTAGGTACAATGAGCAGTTCTTC	CASLGLARYNEQFF
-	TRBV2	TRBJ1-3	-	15	TGTGCCAGCAGCTACAGGTTACGCTCTGGAAACACCATATATTTT	CASSYRLRSGNTIYF
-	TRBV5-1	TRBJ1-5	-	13	TGCGCCAGCAGTTACTCGGGGGATCAGCCCCAGCATTTT	CASSYSGDQPQHF
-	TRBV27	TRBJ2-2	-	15	TGTGCCAGCAGTCCAAACGACCCTCAAAGGGGGGAGCTGTTTTTT	CASSPNDPQRGELFF
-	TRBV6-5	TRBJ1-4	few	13	TGTGCCAGCAGCCGGGCCCCGGCCGAAAAACTGTTTTTT	CASSRAPAEKLFF
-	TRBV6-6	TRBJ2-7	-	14	TGTGCCAGCAGTTACGAGTCAGATTCCTACGAGCAGTACTTC	CASSYESDSYEQYF
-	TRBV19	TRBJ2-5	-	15	TGTGCCAGTAGTGGGGGGTACAGGACTGCCGAGACCCAGTACTTC	CASSGGYRTAETQYF
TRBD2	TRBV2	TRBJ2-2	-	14	TGTGCCAGCAGGGCCGGGACTAGCGGCGGGGAGCTGTTTTTT	CASRAGTSGGELFF
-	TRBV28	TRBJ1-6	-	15	TGTGCCAGCAGTTTATATGGGCAGGGGAACTCACCCCTCCACTTT	CASSLYGQGNSPLHF
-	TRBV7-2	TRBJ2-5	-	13	TGTGCCAGCAGCTTAGGGGGCAAGGAGACCCAGTACTTC	CASSLGGKETQYF
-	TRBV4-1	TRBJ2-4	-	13	TGCGCCAGCAGCCAACTCCTGCTAAACATTCAGTACTTC	CASSQLLLNIQYF
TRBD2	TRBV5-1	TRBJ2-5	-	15	TGCGCCAGCTCGGGGGAGGGAGGCCCCCAAGAGACCCAGTACTTC	CASSGEGGPQETQYF
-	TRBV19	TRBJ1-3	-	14	TGTGCCAGTAGTATACAGATCTCTGGAAACACCATATATTTT	CASSIQISGNTIYF
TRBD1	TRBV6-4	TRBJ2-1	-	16	TGTGCCAGCAGTGACTCGACCTGGGACAGGGGGCGAGGGCAGTTCTTC	CASSDSTWDRGRGQFF
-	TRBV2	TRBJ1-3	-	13	TGTGCCAGCAATGGGCTGGCTGGAAACACCATATATTTT	CASNGLAGNTIYF
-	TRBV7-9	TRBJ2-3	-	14	TGTGCCAGCAGCCGGACGGAGAACGCAGATACGCAGTATTTT	CASSRTENADTQYF
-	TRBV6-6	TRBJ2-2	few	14	TGTGCCAGCAGTTTAGTGCACCCGACCGGGGAGCTGTTTTTT	CASSLVHPTGELFF
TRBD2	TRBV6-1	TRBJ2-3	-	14	TGTGCCAGCATGCGACTAGCGGGAGCGGATACGCAGTATTTT	CASMRLAGADTQYF
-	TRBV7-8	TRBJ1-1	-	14	TGTGCCAGCAGCTTAGTGGCGTTGAACACTGAAGCTTTCTTT	CASSLVALNTEAFF
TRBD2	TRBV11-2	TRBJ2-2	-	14	TGTGCCAGCAGCTGGGCGGGGGGTACCGGGGAGCTGTTTTTT	CASSWAGGTGELFF
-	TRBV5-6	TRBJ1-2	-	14	TGTGCCAGCAGCTTGGATCGGGCTTCGGGTGGCTACACCTTC	CASSLDRASGGYTF
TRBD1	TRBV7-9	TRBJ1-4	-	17	TGTGCCAGCAGCTTAGCTAGGACAGGGGAGAGCTATGAAAAACTGTTTTTT	CASSLARTGESYEKLFF
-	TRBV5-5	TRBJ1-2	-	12	TGTGCCAGCAGCTACAGGGAATCTGGCTACACCTTC	CASSYRESGYTF
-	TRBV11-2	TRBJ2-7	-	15	TGTGCCAGCAGGGATTTCATGGGGGGAGCGGACGAGCAGTACTTC	CASRDFMGGADEQYF